This is a list of T cell receptor beta chains from one sample in a study of neurological immune-mediated disorders. TCRdb re-analysed the 5' RACE reads in MiXCR, keeping a single row per CDR3 protein. The profile shows 65,000 to 85,000 distinct CDR3 sequences, about 3% of them singletons. Sequencing was performed on PBMCs. These receptors originate from a woman in her fifties or sixties with multiple sclerosis. Both conserved end residues are part of each CDR3. Each record gives: clone size, J gene, D gene, V gene, CDR3 DNA, CDR3 protein. The D gene is left open where the match is weak. Clone sizes are shown as once, few, many or a size class.

many | TRBJ1-4 | - | TRBV6-6 | TGTGCCAGCAGGGGCGATACCCAAAAACTGTTTTTT | CASRGDTQKLFF
many | TRBJ2-1 | - | TRBV14 | TGTGCCAGCAGCCACCGACTTACTCCCCATGAGCAGTTCTTC | CASSHRLTPHEQFF
many | TRBJ1-1 | - | TRBV6-5 | TGTGCCAGCAGTTACTCGGGCGGGAATCGGGCTTTCTTT | CASSYSGGNRAFF
many | TRBJ2-1 | TRBD1 | TRBV6-1 | TGTGCCAGCAGGCCGGGGACAGTATCCAATGAGCAGTTCTTC | CASRPGTVSNEQFF
many | TRBJ1-3 | - | TRBV12-3/TRBV12-4 | TGTGCCAGCAGGAATTCGGGGGGAAACACCATATATTTT | CASRNSGGNTIYF
many | TRBJ2-3 | - | TRBV20-1 | TGCAGTGCTAGGGGGGTCCCAGATACGCAGTATTTT | CSARGVPDTQYF
many | TRBJ2-1 | - | TRBV12-3/TRBV12-4 | TGTGCCAGCAGTTTTAGGGGTGAGCAGTTCTTC | CASSFRGEQFF
many | TRBJ1-1 | TRBD1 | TRBV29-1 | TGCAGCGTTGAACGCGCTAGACAGGGGACCACTGAAGCTTTCTTT | CSVERARQGTTEAFF
many | TRBJ2-2 | - | TRBV20-1 | TGCAGTGCTAGAGATAGGTTCAGCGGTCGGAACACCGGGGAGCTGTTTTTT | CSARDRFSGRNTGELFF
many | TRBJ2-7 | - | TRBV20-1 | TGCAGTGCTAGAGGGGAGACTAGCTCCTACGAGCAGTACTTC | CSARGETSSYEQYF
many | TRBJ1-6 | - | TRBV7-2 | TGTGCCAGCAGCTTATTCTTAGACCCTAGTTCACCCCTCCACTTT | CASSLFLDPSSPLHF
many | TRBJ2-7 | - | TRBV7-9 | TGTGCCAGCAACCTAGACAGGAGCGAGCAGTACTTC | CASNLDRSEQYF